A single sample is the source of the 31 T cell receptor beta chains below, sequenced in a study of CD8+ T cells in alopecia areata. RNA was extracted and reverse transcribed into cDNA as the sequencing template. Here immunoSEQ multiplex PCR was the method, and the copy in TCRdb shows in-frame clones only, minus some. The table records 200,000 to 250,000 clones, 50% to 60% of them present only once. This specimen consisted of CD4+ T cells sorted from blood, obtained at week 0. The source of these receptors is a human donor with alopecia areata.

The V gene is TRBV12-5, the J gene TRBJ1-2; D is ambiguous. V was trimmed by 6 bases and J by 2 bases, leaving 7 bases between them. CDR1 LGHNT and CDR2 FRNRAP come from the germline V gene. The CDR3 spans 12 residues. CDR3 bases: TGTGCTAGTGGCCACCAAAACTATGGCTACACCTTC. Encoded protein: CASGHQNYGYTF.

CDR3 coding DNA: TGCGCCAGCAGCTTAGGGCAGAGTGTCGCTGAAGCTTTCTTT. Protein sequence: CASSLGQSVAEAFF. The genes are TRBV5-1 and TRBJ1-1; no reliable D call. The CDR3 is 14 amino acids. CDR1 and CDR2 (germline): SGHRS, YFSETQ. The V gene lost 2 bases and the J gene lost 6 bases, with 14 bases spanning the gap.

The chain joins TRBV10-3 to TRBJ2-6; no firm D call. CDR3 length equals 18 residues. Germline V lookup: CDR1 ENHRY, CDR2 SYGVKD. V was shortened by 0 bases and J by 0 bases, with 12 bases between the two germline ends. CDR3 sequence: CAISESTPASSGANVLTF. The CDR3 DNA reads as TGTGCCATCAGTGAGTCAACACCTGCAAGCTCTGGGGCCAACGTCCTGACTTTC.

This clone has only a few counts. The gene calls are TRBV29-1 and TRBJ2-5, with D perhaps TRBD2 (5 bases). Per germline, CDR1 SQVTM and CDR2 ANQGSEA. The CDR3 sequence is 12 residues long. The V gene lost 4 bases and the J gene lost 9 bases, with 15 bases spanning the gap. CDR3 DNA sequence: TGCAGCGTTGGAGTAGAACGGGGAGCCCAGTACTTC. This codes for CSVGVERGAQYF.

The chain carries TRBV9 and TRBJ2-5; 8 bases map to TRBD2. CDR1 SGDLS and CDR2 YYNGEE come from the germline V gene. This CDR3 spans 15 amino acids. The V gene end was trimmed by 3 bases and the J gene end by 4 bases; junction bases not matched to a gene: 8. CDR3 nucleotide sequence: TGTGCCAGCAGCGCTCTGACTAGCGTGATAGAGACCCAGTACTTC. It specifies CASSALTSVIETQYF.

The chain couples TRBV7-2 to TRBJ1-2; D gene unclear. V gave up 2 bases and J gave up 10 bases, with 8 bases separating them. The germline V gene encodes CDR1 SGHTA and CDR2 FQGNSA. This CDR3 spans 11 amino acids. CDR3 amino acids: CASSLHENYTF. CDR3 DNA: TGTGCCAGCAGCTTACATGAGAACTACACCTTC.

This chain uses TRBV7-2 with TRBJ2-7; D may match TRBD1 or TRBD2 (5 bases each). The germline CDR1 and CDR2 sequences are SGHTA and FQGNSA. The length of the CDR3 is 16 residues. V shed 1 base and J shed 2 bases, with 15 bases lying between them. The chain's CDR3 is CASSLVSGTAAYEQYF. CDR3 nucleotide sequence: TGTGCCAGCAGCTTAGTATCCGGGACGGCAGCCTACGAGCAGTACTTC.

V gene TRBV7-6 combines with J gene TRBJ2-3, with D possibly called TRBD1 or TRBD2 (7 bases each). V shed 4 bases and J shed 7 bases, with 15 bases lying between them. From germline, CDR1 is SGHVS and CDR2 FNYEAQ. The CDR3 is made up of 14 amino acids. The DNA of the CDR3 is TGTGCCAGCAGCTCGAGACAGGGAGGGCATACGCAGTATTTT. It yields the protein CASSSRQGGHTQYF. Full variable domain (missing parts from reference TRBV7-6 and TRBJ2-3): GAGVSQSPRYKVTKRGQDVALRCDPISGHVSLYWYRQALGQGPEFLTYFNYEAQQDKSGLPNDRFSAERPEGSISTLTIQRTEQRDSAMYRCASSSRQGGHTQYFGPGTRLTVL.

This clone was counted only a few times. The chain carries TRBV29-1 and TRBJ1-1; D ambiguous. This CDR3 comprises 11 residues. The germline gives CDR1 SQVTM, CDR2 ANQGSEA. V shed 5 bases and J shed 7 bases, with 11 bases lying between them. CDR3 sequence (DNA): TGCAGCGTTCAAAGGGAGAGTGAAGCTTTCTTT. This sequence encodes CSVQRESEAFF.

The chain joins TRBV27 to TRBJ1-6; 7 bases match TRBD1. With 6 bases clipped from V and 4 bases from J, the junction kept 3 bases outside the gene matches. Germline CDR1 and CDR2: MNHEY and SMNVEV (reference sequence). The CDR3 spans 14 residues. The CDR3 reads CASREGQYNSPLHF. In nucleotides, the CDR3 is TGTGCCAGCAGGGAGGGACAGTATAATTCACCCCTCCACTTT.

This chain connects TRBV2 to TRBJ2-5; D remains ambiguous. This CDR3 comprises 13 residues. Trimming took 4 bases from V and 4 from J, leaving 10 bases between them. CDR1 and CDR2 (germline): SNHLY, FYNNEI. Here the CDR3 DNA reads TGTGCCAGCAGTGTGCCTAGTTCAGAGACCCAGTACTTC. Encoded protein: CASSVPSSETQYF.

This clone occurred a few times. CDR3 in DNA: TGTGCCAGCAGCGGGAGGTGGGCATTACAAGAGACCCAGTACTTC. As protein: CASSGRWALQETQYF. The gene calls are TRBV7-8 and TRBJ2-5, with D possibly matching TRBD2 (6 bases). The CDR3 is 15 amino acids. The ends were cut back, 5 bases at V and 2 bases at J, with 15 bases in the middle. Germline CDR1 SGHVS, CDR2 FQNEAQ.

This chain joins TRBV6-5 and TRBJ1-1; perhaps TRBD1 as D (6 bases). Germline loops: CDR1 MNHEY, CDR2 SVGAGI. V was clipped by 2 bases and J by 2 bases, with 12 bases between them. The CDR3 totals 15 residues. The CDR3 nucleotides are TGTGCCAGCAGTTACACAGGACAGATTAACACTGAAGCTTTCTTT. This encodes CASSYTGQINTEAFF.

The chain recombines TRBV29-1 with TRBJ2-3, with D perhaps being TRBD1 or TRBD2 (5 bases each). Trimming took 5 bases from V and 2 from J, leaving 14 bases between them. Germline V gene sequence: CDR1 SQVTM, CDR2 ANQGSEA. The CDR3 totals 14 residues. The CDR3 sequence is CSVLRGAHTDTQYF. The CDR3, as DNA: TGCAGCGTTCTGAGGGGAGCCCACACAGATACGCAGTATTTT.

The V gene is TRBV30, the J gene TRBJ2-1; tentative D call: TRBD2 (5 bases). CDR1 is GTSNPN and CDR2 is SVGIG in the germline V gene (reference sequence). There are 12 residues in the CDR3. The V end lost 2 bases, the J end lost 6 bases, and 8 bases lay between the germline ends. CDR3 in amino acids: CAWSLLGNEQFF. The DNA of the CDR3 is TGTGCCTGGAGTTTACTAGGCAATGAGCAGTTCTTC.

Only a few counts were recorded for this clone. J is TRBJ2-7 and V is TRBV25-1, with 10 bases that match TRBD2. The junction had 7 bases not matched to a gene; V was cut back by 2 bases and J by 6 bases. This CDR3 is 15 amino acids long. Germline V lookup: CDR1 MGHDK, CDR2 SYGVNS. The CDR3 is CASSERASGSSEQYF. CDR3 sequence (DNA): TGTGCCAGCAGTGAAAGGGCTAGCGGGAGTTCCGAGCAGTACTTC.

The V call is TRBV5-1, the J call TRBJ2-7; 13 bases line up with TRBD2. The germline CDR1 and CDR2 sequences are SGHRS and YFSETQ. The CDR3 totals 19 residues. V was pared by 5 bases and J by 1 base, with 15 bases of the junction left unmatched. CDR3 sequence reads: CASSLVGTSGIRASYEQYF. The CDR3 region has the DNA TGCGCCAGCAGTCTTGTGGGGACTAGCGGGATCAGGGCATCCTACGAGCAGTACTTC.

This clone was seen a handful of times. The genes are TRBV7-2 and TRBJ1-3; maybe TRBD1 (5 bases). The germline gives CDR1 SGHTA, CDR2 FQGNSA. This CDR3 spans 17 amino acids. Trimming took off 1 base at V and 0 bases at J, with 13 bases between the two ends. CDR3 amino acids: CASSLVSGRSSGNTIYF. The CDR3 nucleotides read TGTGCCAGCAGCTTAGTATCGGGACGGAGCTCTGGAAACACCATATATTTT.

This chain links TRBV2 with TRBJ1-5, with TRBD1 identical over 8 bases. V trimming: 10 bases; J trimming: 4 bases; junction bases outside the gene matches: 6. Germline values: CDR1 SNHLY, CDR2 FYNNEI. The CDR3 is 13 amino acids. CDR3 nucleotide sequence: TGTGCCATTCAGGGACAGGCGAATCAGCCCCAGCATTTT. As protein: CAIQGQANQPQHF.

The chain carries TRBV7-3 and TRBJ2-7; D gene uncertain. The CDR3 spans 14 residues. Germline values: CDR1 SGHTA, CDR2 FQGTGA. With 2 bases removed from V and 4 bases from J, the gap between germline ends came to 12 bases. The CDR3 DNA reads TGTGCCAGCAGCTTACTTGGCGGTTCTTACGAGCAGTACTTC. Its translation is CASSLLGGSYEQYF.

The chain combines TRBV2 with TRBJ2-3; D might be TRBD2 (5 bases). Germline CDR1 reads SNHLY; CDR2 reads FYNNEI. V was trimmed by 2 bases and J by 0 bases, leaving 9 bases between them. This CDR3 contains 15 residues. The chain's CDR3 is CASSERGPSTDTQYF. CDR3 DNA: TGTGCCAGCAGTGAAAGAGGGCCGAGCACAGATACGCAGTATTTT.

CDR3 in amino acids: CSVASPYEQYF. CDR3 coding DNA: TGCAGCGTTGCCTCCCCCTACGAGCAGTACTTC. V is TRBV29-1 and J is TRBJ2-7; D gene ambiguous. The germline V gene encodes CDR1 SQVTM and CDR2 ANQGSEA. The CDR3 has 11 amino acids. V lost 4 bases, J lost 2 bases, and 6 bases lay in between.

CDR3 in amino acids: CSVGSVSIEAFF. Written as DNA, the CDR3 is TGCAGCGTTGGATCGGTGTCAATTGAAGCTTTCTTT. The chain is built from TRBV29-1 and TRBJ1-1, with D uncertain. The CDR3 has 12 amino acids. V gave up 4 bases and J gave up 7 bases, with 13 bases separating them. The germline CDR1 and CDR2 sequences are SQVTM and ANQGSEA.

This chain joins TRBV10-3 and TRBJ2-7; D is perhaps TRBD1 (6 bases). This CDR3 region has 14 residues. Trimming shortened V by 3 bases and J by 2 bases, and 11 bases separated the two germline ends. Germline-derived CDR1 and CDR2 are ENHRY and SYGVKD. CDR3 bases: TGTGCCATCAGTGACGAGGACAGAGCCTACGAGCAGTACTTC. It codes for CAISDEDRAYEQYF.

The chain joins TRBV19 to TRBJ1-1; D not certain. The CDR3 loop spans 13 amino acids. Trimming took off 5 bases at V and 6 bases at J, with 13 bases between the two ends. In germline, CDR1 is LNHDA, CDR2 SQIVND (reference sequence). CDR3 amino acids: CASSQYHSSEAFF. CDR3 bases: TGTGCCAGTAGTCAATATCACAGTTCTGAAGCTTTCTTT.

This rearrangement joins TRBV7-9 to TRBJ2-5; D is unclear. This CDR3 contains 11 residues. Germline-derived CDR1 and CDR2 are SEHNR and FQNEAQ (reference sequence). Trimming removed 2 bases from V and 11 bases from J, with 9 bases in between. CDR3 sequence: CASSLIDEQYF. CDR3 coding DNA: TGTGCCAGCAGCTTAATAGATGAGCAGTACTTC.

In its sample, this clone was seen a few times. The CDR3 DNA sequence: TGTGCCAGCAGTCGACAGAAAAACACTGAAGCTTTCTTT. This codes for CASSRQKNTEAFF. The V and J genes are TRBV6-5 and TRBJ1-1; tentatively, D is TRBD1 (5 bases). Trimming left V 5 bases short and J 2 bases short, with 9 bases between. This CDR3 contains 13 residues. Looked up from germline, CDR1 is MNHEY and CDR2 is SVGAGI.

The CDR3 DNA reads TGTGCCAGCACTTTAGGCCCACTGAACACTGAAGCTTTCTTT. Translation gives CASTLGPLNTEAFF. This sequence joins TRBV2 and TRBJ1-1, with unresolved D. Germline V gives CDR1 SNHLY, CDR2 FYNNEI. V lost 7 bases to trimming and J lost 0 bases, with 12 bases between them. The CDR3 has 14 amino acids. The variable domain in full, completed from reference TRBV2 and TRBJ1-1, reads EPEVTQTPSHQVTQMGQEVILRCVPISNHLYFYWYRQILGQKVEFLVSFYNNEISEKSEIFDDQFSVERPDGSNFTLKIRSTKLEDSAMYFCASTLGPLNTEAFFGQGTRLTVV.

This clone was found a few times. V is TRBV11-2 and J is TRBJ1-5; 10 bases map to TRBD1. From germline, CDR1 is SGHAT and CDR2 FQNNGV. The V segment lost 5 bases and the J segment 5 bases; nucleotides outside the gene matches: 12. The length of the CDR3 is 17 residues. CDR3 loop: CASSPSTAGTGDQPQHF. In DNA form, the CDR3 reads TGTGCCAGCAGCCCGTCAACGGCGGGGACAGGGGATCAGCCCCAGCATTTT.

This chain links TRBV9 with TRBJ2-3; 10 bases agree with TRBD2. The CDR3 contains 16 residues. Germline V gives CDR1 SGDLS, CDR2 YYNGEE. J gave up 2 bases and V 2 bases, and 5 bases lay outside the gene matches. The CDR3 DNA sequence: TGTGCCAGCAGCGTGGTAGCGGGAGGTACCACAGATACGCAGTATTTT. As protein: CASSVVAGGTTDTQYF.

The chain combines TRBV5-1 with TRBJ2-3; TRBD1 matches at 9 bases. CDR1 and CDR2 (germline): SGHRS, YFSETQ. The CDR3 consists of 14 residues. V gave up 4 bases and J gave up 7 bases; unmatched junction bases: 7. The CDR3 protein is CASSGGQGRNTQYF. CDR3 DNA sequence: TGCGCCAGCAGCGGGGGACAGGGTCGTAATACGCAGTATTTT.